This entry lists 19 T cell receptor beta chains sequenced from one sample in a study of control samples from healthy donors and cancer patients. Profiling relied on immunoSEQ multiplex PCR, and the TCRdb table lists in-frame clones only, not all of them. Of around 130,000 clones in the sample, around nine tenths were seen once. The sequencing sample was made of blood. The receptors were sampled from a man aged 50 to 59 in good health.

The chain has TRBV16 and TRBJ2-4; 12 positions agree with TRBD2. CDR1 and CDR2 (germline): KGHSY, FQNENV. The length of the CDR3 is 18 residues. J was trimmed by 3 bases and V by 5 bases; bases with no gene match: 11. The CDR3 DNA is TGTGCCAGCAGCGAAAGACTAGCGGGGGACAGGGACAAAAACATTCAGTACTTC. It encodes CASSERLAGDRDKNIQYF. Drawing the rest from reference TRBV16 and TRBJ2-4, the complete variable domain is GEEVAQTPKHLVRGEGQKAKLYCAPIKGHSYVFWYQQVLKNEFKFLISFQNENVFDETGMPKERFSAKCLPNSPCSLEIQATKLEDSAVYFCASSERLAGDRDKNIQYFGAGTRLSVL.

V usage is TRBV5-1 and J usage is TRBJ2-3, with a tentative D call TRBD1 (6 bases). Trimming took off 4 bases at V and 2 bases at J, with 11 bases between the two ends. The germline V gene has CDR1 SGHRS and CDR2 YFSETQ. CDR3 length: 14 residues. CDR3 protein: CASSLTGFTDTQYF. The CDR3 region has the DNA TGCGCCAGCAGCCTTACAGGGTTCACAGATACGCAGTATTTT.

This chain links TRBV11-2 with TRBJ1-2, with TRBD1 matching over 9 bases. Germline V gene sequence: CDR1 SGHAT, CDR2 FQNNGV. The CDR3 length is 16 residues. V dropped 5 bases and J dropped 3; count of bases not matched to a gene: 10. The CDR3 protein is CASSRRTGAIDYGYTF. CDR3 sequence (DNA): TGTGCCAGCAGCCGAAGGACAGGGGCTATAGACTATGGCTACACCTTC. Supplemented by reference TRBV11-2 and TRBJ1-2, the full variable domain reads EAGVAQSPRYKIIEKRQSVAFWCNPISGHATLYWYQQILGQGPKLLIQFQNNGVVDDSQLPKDRFSAERLKGVDSTLKIQPAKLEDSAVYLCASSRRTGAIDYGYTFGSGTRLTVV.

This chain joins TRBV3-1 (or the pseudogene TRBV3-2) and TRBJ2-7; D is unresolved. V lost 2 bases and J lost 3, with 11 bases in between. The CDR3 has 14 residues. Germline CDR1 LGHDT, CDR2 YNNKEL (reference sequence). The CDR3 sequence is CASSQRDRDYEQYF. CDR3 nucleotide sequence: TGTGCCAGCAGCCAAAGAGACCGAGACTACGAGCAGTACTTC.

The genes are TRBV5-5 and TRBJ1-2, with a possible D match to TRBD1 (5 bases). CDR1 and CDR2 (germline): SGHKS, YYEKEE (reference sequence). The CDR3 length is 14 residues. V dropped 0 bases and J dropped 8 bases, with 14 bases sitting between them. The CDR3 loop is CASSLDLSGLGYTF. CDR3 nucleotides: TGTGCCAGCAGCTTGGATTTATCAGGGTTGGGCTACACCTTC. The entire variable domain, with the rest obtained from reference TRBV5-5 and TRBJ1-2, is as follows: DAGVTQSPTHLIKTRGQQVTLRCSPISGHKSVSWYQQVLGQGPQFIFQYYEKEERGRGNFPDRFSARQFPNYSSELNVNALLLGDSALYLCASSLDLSGLGYTFGSGTRLTVV.

This chain uses TRBV12-3 or TRBV12-4 with TRBJ2-7; D is uncertain. The CDR3 runs to 11 residues. Trimming took 6 bases from V and 7 from J, leaving 10 bases between them. The CDR3 reads CASSTYEEQYF. CDR3 nucleotides: TGTGCCAGCAGCACATATGAGGAGCAGTACTTC.

The table lists this clone with a count of one. The chain uses TRBV30 and TRBJ1-2; tentatively, D is TRBD1 (5 bases). The CDR3 runs to 15 residues. Trimming stripped 0 bases from V and 2 bases from J, with 13 bases between. In germline, CDR1 is GTSNPN, CDR2 SVGIG (reference sequence). This CDR3 reads CAWSVRNRGNYGYTF. In DNA, the CDR3 is TGTGCCTGGAGTGTACGTAACCGGGGGAACTATGGCTACACCTTC.

The V call is TRBV28, the J call TRBJ2-5; 12 positions match TRBD2. From germline, CDR1 is MDHEN and CDR2 SYDVKM. This CDR3 has 20 residues. V was pared by 2 bases and J by 5 bases, with 18 bases of the junction left unmatched. The CDR3 sequence: CASSLRPLASGGGLAETQYF. The CDR3 nucleotides read TGTGCCAGCAGTTTACGGCCCCTTGCTAGCGGGGGGGGGCTTGCGGAGACCCAGTACTTC.

This sequence joins TRBV29-1 and TRBJ2-6, with TRBD1 matching 8 bases. V lost 2 bases to trimming and J lost 1 base; unmatched junction nucleotides: 13. CDR1 and CDR2 from the germline V gene are SQVTM and ANQGSEA. This CDR3 region has 19 residues. CDR3 bases: TGCAGCGTTGAAACCCCCCGGGACAGGCAAACTTCTGGGGCCAACGTCCTGACTTTC. It is translated as CSVETPRDRQTSGANVLTF. Filled out from reference TRBV29-1 and TRBJ2-6, the complete variable domain reads SAVISQKPSRDICQRGTSLTIQCQVDSQVTMMFWYRQQPGQSLTLIATANQGSEATYESGFVIDKFPISRPNLTFSTLTVSNMSPEDSSIYLCSVETPRDRQTSGANVLTFGAGSRLTVL.

The V gene is TRBV30, the J gene TRBJ2-3; D gene ambiguous. V was clipped by 2 bases and J by 3 bases, with 6 bases between them. The V gene's germline CDR1 is GTSNPN and CDR2 SVGIG (reference sequence). CDR3 length: 12 amino acids. The CDR3 bases are TGTGCCTGGAGTCATGGGACAGATACGCAGTATTTT. Translating gives CAWSHGTDTQYF.

This chain connects TRBV5-4 to TRBJ2-3; 9 bases map to TRBD2. Germline V gene lookup returns CDR1 SGHNT and CDR2 YYREEE (reference sequence). CDR3 length: 13 residues. V lost 4 bases, J lost 6 bases, and 3 bases stayed unmatched. As DNA, the CDR3 is TGTGCCAGCAGCGATGGACTAGCGGATACGCAGTATTTT. This codes for CASSDGLADTQYF.

The sample holds a few counts of this clone. The rearrangement joins TRBV2 to TRBJ1-2, with 7 bases lining up with TRBD1. In germline, CDR1 is SNHLY, CDR2 FYNNEI. V lost 11 bases, J lost 4 bases, and 10 bases stayed unmatched. There are 13 residues in the CDR3. The CDR3 region is CASRTGYGYGYTF. The CDR3 coding sequence is TGTGCCTCCCGGACAGGCTACGGCTATGGCTACACCTTC.

The rearrangement uses TRBV5-4 and TRBJ2-5; no definite D call. This CDR3 is built from 13 residues. The germline gives CDR1 SGHNT, CDR2 YYREEE (reference sequence). The germline V and J ends were trimmed by 0 bases and 5 bases, with 8 bases remaining between them. The CDR3: CASSLATEETQYF. Written as DNA, the CDR3 is TGTGCCAGCAGCTTGGCCACGGAGGAGACCCAGTACTTC.

The V gene is TRBV11-2, the J gene TRBJ1-2, with D unclear. CDR3 length equals 15 residues. With 4 bases removed from V and 5 bases from J, the gap between germline ends came to 17 bases. CDR1 and CDR2 (germline): SGHAT, FQNNGV. The CDR3 DNA reads TGTGCCAGCAGCTCACGGTTGAGGGCGGGATATGGCTACACCTTC. Amino acid sequence: CASSSRLRAGYGYTF.

The chain employs TRBV2 and TRBJ2-1; TRBD2 matches 8 bases. Losses at the gene ends were 7 bases for V and 4 bases for J; bases not matched to a gene: 6. Germline V gene lookup returns CDR1 SNHLY and CDR2 FYNNEI. CDR3 length: 14 amino acids. For the CDR3, the DNA is TGTGCCAGCAACCCGGGACTAGGGTACAATGAGCAGTTCTTC. Residues: CASNPGLGYNEQFF.

The chain couples TRBV10-2 to TRBJ1-6; TRBD1 agrees at 7 bases. The V and J ends lost 8 bases and 7 bases, in that order; junction bases with no gene match: 14. Germline V gene sequence: CDR1 WSHSY, CDR2 SAAADI. The length of the CDR3 is 16 residues. The CDR3 nucleotides are TGCGCCAGCCGCCTTCGTGCCGGGACAGAAAATTCACCCCTCCACTTT. Its protein product is CASRLRAGTENSPLHF.

The rearrangement links TRBV9 to TRBJ2-3; TRBD2 aligns across 8 bases. The CDR3 spans 19 residues. Trimming took 4 bases from V and 0 from J; bases not matched to a gene: 16. Germline assignment: CDR1 SGDLS and CDR2 YYNGEE. CDR3 coding DNA: TGTGCCAGCAGCTCGCCCGCCGGGACTAGTTTCACTAGCACAGATACGCAGTATTTT. Protein: CASSSPAGTSFTSTDTQYF.

This rearrangement joins TRBV7-8 to TRBJ2-5; the D is unclear. This CDR3 comprises 14 residues. Germline CDR1 is SGHVS and CDR2 is FQNEAQ. Trimming left V 1 base short and J 0 bases short, with 6 bases between. CDR3 protein: CASSLVGYQETQYF. The CDR3, as DNA: TGTGCCAGCAGCTTAGTCGGGTACCAAGAGACCCAGTACTTC.

The sample holds a few counts of this clone. V is TRBV2 and J is TRBJ2-3; no reliable D call. This CDR3 contains 11 residues. Per the germline V gene, CDR1 is SNHLY and CDR2 is FYNNEI. Trimming shortened V by 4 bases and J by 8 bases, and 7 bases separated the two germline ends. The CDR3 sequence is CASSASRTQYF. CDR3 DNA: TGTGCCAGCAGTGCCTCCCGTACGCAGTATTTT.